These 10 T cell receptor beta chains were sequenced from one sample in a study of control samples from healthy donors and cancer patients. The assay was immunoSEQ multiplex PCR, and TCRdb's table has in-frame clones only and misses some. The repertoire holds 200,000 or so clones, with just under 95% as singletons. The sample was blood. The receptor set was obtained from a man aged 45-60 years in good health.

This clone came up a few times. The rearrangement uses TRBV9 and TRBJ2-2; D gene uncertain. The CDR3 length is 14 residues. V dropped 4 bases and J dropped 3 bases, with 10 bases sitting between them. Per the germline V gene, CDR1 is SGDLS and CDR2 is YYNGEE. CDR3 DNA: TGTGCCAGCAGCCCCCAAATTTACACCGGGGAGCTGTTTTTT. This sequence encodes CASSPQIYTGELFF.

This chain connects TRBV7-9 to TRBJ1-3; 7 nucleotides match TRBD1. Germline trimming cut 5 bases from V and 1 base from J; bases unmatched to any gene: 5. Germline values: CDR1 SEHNR, CDR2 FQNEAQ (reference sequence). The CDR3 consists of 15 residues. CDR3 nucleotides: TGTGCCAGCAGCCACAGGGGTACGTCTGGAAACACCATATATTTT. Its protein product is CASSHRGTSGNTIYF.

This clone was detected only once. The chain has TRBV3-1 (or the pseudogene TRBV3-2) and TRBJ1-1, with TRBD1 as a possible D gene (5 bases). The CDR3 runs 15 residues. V was trimmed by 3 bases and J by 4 bases, leaving 15 bases between them. Germline V CDR1 and CDR2: LGHDT, YNNKEL (reference sequence). The CDR3 loop is CASSQAGLGGTEAFF. Written as DNA, the CDR3 is TGTGCCAGCAGCCAGGCGGGACTGGGAGGCACTGAAGCTTTCTTT.

J is TRBJ1-2 and V is TRBV24-1; D is undetermined. The CDR3 runs to 12 residues. The germline V gene encodes CDR1 KGHDR and CDR2 SFDVKD. Between the trimmed V and J ends, which lost 3 bases and 6 bases, there was a span of 7 bases. The DNA for the CDR3 is TGTGCCACCAGTGATCGGGTCCATGGCTACACCTTC. Its protein is CATSDRVHGYTF.

CDR3 protein: CASSPNRGLTGELFF. The CDR3 DNA reads as TGTGCCAGCAGTCCAAACAGGGGTTTGACCGGGGAGCTGTTTTTT. This sequence joins TRBV27 and TRBJ2-2; 7 bases fit TRBD1. Germline CDR1 reads MNHEY; CDR2 reads SMNVEV (reference sequence). The CDR3 totals 15 residues. V lost 5 bases, J lost 5 bases, and 8 bases stayed unmatched.

The rearrangement joins TRBV3-1 (or the pseudogene TRBV3-2) to TRBJ1-5; 7 nucleotides agree with TRBD1. Germline V gives CDR1 LGHDT, CDR2 YNNKEL (reference sequence). J gave up 0 bases and V 5 bases, and 13 bases lay outside the gene matches. This CDR3 has 18 amino acids. The CDR3 sequence: CASSSRRPGQLSNQPQHF. CDR3 sequence (DNA): TGTGCCAGCAGCTCTCGAAGACCGGGACAGCTTAGCAATCAGCCCCAGCATTTT.

V usage is TRBV29-1 and J usage is TRBJ1-1, with 8 positions matching TRBD1. J lost 4 bases, V lost 4 bases, and 8 bases had no gene match. Germline values: CDR1 SQVTM, CDR2 ANQGSEA. This CDR3 comprises 14 residues. CDR3 in DNA: TGCAGCGTTGGTGGACAGGGTAGGAGCACTGAAGCTTTCTTT. It yields the protein CSVGGQGRSTEAFF.

This clone was seen a single time. The J gene is TRBJ2-5, the V gene TRBV5-8; TRBD1 might be the D (5 bases). The CDR3 length is 14 residues. CDR1 and CDR2 (germline): SGHTS, YDEGEE. The V end was cut by 4 bases, the J end by 5 bases, with 15 bases between. The CDR3 protein is CASSPSRARETQYF. The CDR3, as DNA: TGTGCCAGCAGCCCCTCCAGGGCTCGGGAGACCCAGTACTTC. Combining the CDR3 with reference TRBV5-8 and TRBJ2-5 gives the whole variable domain EAGVTQSPTHLIKTRGQQATLRCSPISGHTSVYWYQQALGLGLQFLLWYDEGEERNRGNFPPRFSGRQFPNYSSELNVNALELEDSALYLCASSPSRARETQYFGPGTRLLVL.

The chain couples TRBV28 to TRBJ1-4; maybe TRBD1 (5 bases). Germline V gives CDR1 MDHEN, CDR2 SYDVKM. With 6 bases removed from V and 8 bases from J, the gap between germline ends came to 13 bases. The length of the CDR3 is 13 residues. The CDR3 region has the DNA TGTGCCAGCAGCACGGGGCAGTGGGAAAAACTGTTTTTT. Protein sequence: CASSTGQWEKLFF.

This clone occurred once. The chain has TRBV6-5 and TRBJ2-3; the match to TRBD1 covers 9 bases. Germline-derived CDR1 and CDR2 are MNHEY and SVGAGI. The J segment lost 7 bases and the V segment lost 4 bases, leaving 12 bases of the junction unmatched. The CDR3 consists of 16 residues. CDR3 in amino acids: CASSSPWDRAVHTQYF. CDR3 nucleotide sequence: TGTGCCAGCAGTTCCCCGTGGGACAGGGCCGTTCATACGCAGTATTTT.